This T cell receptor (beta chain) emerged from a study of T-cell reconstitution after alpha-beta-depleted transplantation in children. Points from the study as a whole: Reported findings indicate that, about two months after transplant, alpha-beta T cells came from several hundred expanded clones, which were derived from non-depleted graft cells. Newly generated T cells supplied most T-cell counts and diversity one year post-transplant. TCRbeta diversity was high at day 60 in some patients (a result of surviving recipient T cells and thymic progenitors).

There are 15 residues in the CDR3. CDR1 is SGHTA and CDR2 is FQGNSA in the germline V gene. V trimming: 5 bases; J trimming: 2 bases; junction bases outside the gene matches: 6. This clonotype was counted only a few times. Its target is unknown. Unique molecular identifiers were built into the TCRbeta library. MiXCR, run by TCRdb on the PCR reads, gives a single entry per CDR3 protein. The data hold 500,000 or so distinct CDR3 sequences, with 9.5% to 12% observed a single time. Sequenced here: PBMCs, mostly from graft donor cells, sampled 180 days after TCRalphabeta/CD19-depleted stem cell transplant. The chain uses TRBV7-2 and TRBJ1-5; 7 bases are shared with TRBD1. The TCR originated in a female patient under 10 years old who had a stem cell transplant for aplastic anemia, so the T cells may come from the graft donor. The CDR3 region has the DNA TGTGCCAGCAGCCCCGGGACAGTAGGCAATCAGCCCCAGCATTTT. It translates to CASSPGTVGNQPQHF.